This T cell receptor (beta chain) was documented in a study of identical twins. Each CDR3 protein gets one entry after TCRdb re-called the 5' RACE reads with MiXCR. The data hold about 520,000 distinct CDR3 sequences, with approximately 22% observed a single time. The germline V gene encodes CDR1 SGHTS and CDR2 YDEGEE. V dropped 6 bases and J dropped 8; count of bases not matched to a gene: 10. The CDR3 totals 15 residues. This sample was also put to use in a study of T cells expressing NK-cell markers. From that paper: Sorting was limited to alpha-beta TCR-expressing T cells with an anti-gamma-delta TCR antibody in several experiments.

The receptor was isolated from a woman aged 18-29 years in good health. The sequenced sample consisted of CD4+ T cells sorted from blood. The chain uses TRBV5-8 and TRBJ2-1; TRBD2 aligns across 11 bases. CDR3 nucleotides: TGTGCCAGCACCCATAGCGGGAGGGCCGGCGATGAGCAGTTCTTC. Its protein product is CASTHSGRAGDEQFF. Together with reference TRBV5-8 and TRBJ2-1, the CDR3 gives the full variable domain: EAGVTQSPTHLIKTRGQQATLRCSPISGHTSVYWYQQALGLGLQFLLWYDEGEERNRGNFPPRFSGRQFPNYSSELNVNALELEDSALYLCASTHSGRAGDEQFFGPGTRLTVL.